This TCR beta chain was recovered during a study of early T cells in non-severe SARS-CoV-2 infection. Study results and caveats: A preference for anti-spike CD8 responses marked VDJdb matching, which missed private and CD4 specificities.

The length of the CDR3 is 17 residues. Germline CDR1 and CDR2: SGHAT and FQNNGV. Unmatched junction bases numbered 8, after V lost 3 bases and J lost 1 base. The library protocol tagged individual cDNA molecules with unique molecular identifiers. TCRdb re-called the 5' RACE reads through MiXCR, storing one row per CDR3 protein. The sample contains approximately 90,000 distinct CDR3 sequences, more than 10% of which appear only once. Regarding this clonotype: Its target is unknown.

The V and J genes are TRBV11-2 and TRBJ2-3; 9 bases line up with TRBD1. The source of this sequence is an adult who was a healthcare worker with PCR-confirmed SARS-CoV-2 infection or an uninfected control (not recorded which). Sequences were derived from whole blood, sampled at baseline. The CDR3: CASSFPGQGKGTDTQYF. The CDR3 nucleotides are TGTGCCAGCAGCTTTCCCGGACAGGGGAAGGGCACAGATACGCAGTATTTT.